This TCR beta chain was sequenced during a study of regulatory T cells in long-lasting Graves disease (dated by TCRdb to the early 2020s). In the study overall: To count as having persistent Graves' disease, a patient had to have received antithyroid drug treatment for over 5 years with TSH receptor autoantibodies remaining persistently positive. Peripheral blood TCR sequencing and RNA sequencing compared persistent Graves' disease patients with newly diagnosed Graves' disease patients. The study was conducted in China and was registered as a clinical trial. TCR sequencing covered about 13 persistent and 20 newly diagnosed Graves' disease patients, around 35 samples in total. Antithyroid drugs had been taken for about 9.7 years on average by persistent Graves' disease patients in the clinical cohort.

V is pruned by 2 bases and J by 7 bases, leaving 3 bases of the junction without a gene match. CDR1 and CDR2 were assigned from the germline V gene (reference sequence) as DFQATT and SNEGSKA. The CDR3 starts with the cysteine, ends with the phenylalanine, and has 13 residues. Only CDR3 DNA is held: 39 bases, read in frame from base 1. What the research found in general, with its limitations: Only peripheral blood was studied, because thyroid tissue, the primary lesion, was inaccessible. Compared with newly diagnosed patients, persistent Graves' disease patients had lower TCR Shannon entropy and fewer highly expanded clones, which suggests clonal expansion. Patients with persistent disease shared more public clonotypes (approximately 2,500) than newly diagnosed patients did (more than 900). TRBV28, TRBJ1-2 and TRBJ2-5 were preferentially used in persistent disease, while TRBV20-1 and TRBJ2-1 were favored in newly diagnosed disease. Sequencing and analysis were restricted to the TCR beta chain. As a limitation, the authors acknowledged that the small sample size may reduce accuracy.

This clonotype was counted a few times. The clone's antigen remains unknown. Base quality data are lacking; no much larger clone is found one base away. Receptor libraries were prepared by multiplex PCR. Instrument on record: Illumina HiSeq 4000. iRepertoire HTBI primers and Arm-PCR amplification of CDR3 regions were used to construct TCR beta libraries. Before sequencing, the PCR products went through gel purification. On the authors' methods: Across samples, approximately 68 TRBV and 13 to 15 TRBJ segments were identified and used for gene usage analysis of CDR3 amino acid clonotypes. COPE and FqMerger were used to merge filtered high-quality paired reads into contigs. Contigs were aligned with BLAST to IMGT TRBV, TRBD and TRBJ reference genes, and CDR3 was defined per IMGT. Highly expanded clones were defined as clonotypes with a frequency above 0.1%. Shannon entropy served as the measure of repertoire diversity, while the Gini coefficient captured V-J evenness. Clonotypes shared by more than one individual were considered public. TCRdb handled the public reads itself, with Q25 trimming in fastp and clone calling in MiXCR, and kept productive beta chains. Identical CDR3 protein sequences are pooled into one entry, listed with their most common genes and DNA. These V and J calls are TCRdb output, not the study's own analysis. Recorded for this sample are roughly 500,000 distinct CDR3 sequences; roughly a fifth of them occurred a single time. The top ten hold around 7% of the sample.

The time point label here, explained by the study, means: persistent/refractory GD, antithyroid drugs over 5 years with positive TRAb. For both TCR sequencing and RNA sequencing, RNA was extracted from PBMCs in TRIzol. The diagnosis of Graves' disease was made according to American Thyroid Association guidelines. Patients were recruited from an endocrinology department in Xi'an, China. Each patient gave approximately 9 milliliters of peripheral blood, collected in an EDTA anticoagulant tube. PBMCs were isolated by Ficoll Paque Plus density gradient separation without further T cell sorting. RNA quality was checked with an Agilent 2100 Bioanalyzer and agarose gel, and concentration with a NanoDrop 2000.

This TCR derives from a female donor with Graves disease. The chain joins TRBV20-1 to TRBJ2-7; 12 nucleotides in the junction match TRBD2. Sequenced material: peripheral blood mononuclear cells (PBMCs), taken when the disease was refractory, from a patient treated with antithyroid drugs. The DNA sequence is TGCAGTGCTAGACGCACTAGCGGGGGGGAGCAGTACTTC. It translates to CSARRTSGGEQYF.